This TCR beta chain is from a study of blood T cell repertoires in COVID-19 (dated by TCRdb to about 2020). Notes on the research overall: Samples from collaborators originated in the United States, Italy and Spain and spanned both the acute and convalescent phases of COVID-19. The repertoires were released in a freely available public database meant as a resource for research on the immune response to SARS-CoV-2. The sample metadata nearly always contained a de-identified subject ID, COVID-19 status, age in years and sex. Samples were obtained from the ongoing ImmuneRACE study (first 160 participants) and from 1,000 to 1,500 subjects provided by 6 global collaborators. The prospective study material was composed of cDNA or gDNA derived from T cells, B-cell-depleted T cells, or PBMCs. Where available, HLA class I and class II types were obtained from metadata supplied by the sample provider rather than from assay-based typing. Deeply sampled blood TCRbeta repertoires from subjects exposed to, actively infected with, or recovered from COVID-19 were included in the dataset. The full study reports these points: How much clinical and demographic metadata was included differed by source and by participant, and the metadata was provided uncurated.

TCRbeta CDR3 regions were amplified from genomic DNA by means of the immunoSEQ Assay, a bias-controlled multiplex PCR. Under the source paper's analysis protocol: The number of nucleated cells in each sample was estimated from the amplification of reference gene primers within the assay. To quantify the absolute abundance of each unique TCRbeta CDR3 rearrangement, sequence reads were collapsed and filtered. For each sample, productive Simpson clonality was calculated as the square root of Simpson's diversity index over productive rearrangements. TCRdb holds this immuneACCESS table with in-frame rearrangements only. Some clones are missing; in checked studies, unresolved V genes explain under half, and the rest has no known cause. V and J calls and clone size are copied from that table; D and trimming were computed from the DNA. The sample profile shows roughly 74,000 clones; just under 85% of them were found once. The top ten clones comprise about 35% of the sample.

The germline V gene specifies MGHRA as CDR1 and YSYEKL as CDR2. V ends up 4 bases short and J 0 bases short, with an unmatched junction base count of 5. The CDR3 goes from the cysteine to the phenylalanine over 16 residues. Only the CDR3 DNA is retained, 48 bases long and in frame from the first base. This clone was seen only a few times. It lacks a known antigen. Per-base qualities were not stored, and no clone one base away is much larger. Whole blood was collected in K2EDTA tubes by collaborating institutions according to the institutions' own protocols. Collaborator samples were shipped for TCRbeta analysis as frozen whole blood, isolated PBMCs, or DNA extracted from either sample type.

The rearrangement joined TRBV4-1 to TRBJ1-3, with TRBD1 identical over 8 junction bases. The source material was peripheral blood. This clonotype was sampled from an older man with acute or convalescent COVID-19. CDR3 loop: CASSPPGQVSGNTIYF. The nucleotide sequence reads TGCGCCAGCAGCCCCCCGGGACAGGTCTCTGGAAACACCATATATTTT.